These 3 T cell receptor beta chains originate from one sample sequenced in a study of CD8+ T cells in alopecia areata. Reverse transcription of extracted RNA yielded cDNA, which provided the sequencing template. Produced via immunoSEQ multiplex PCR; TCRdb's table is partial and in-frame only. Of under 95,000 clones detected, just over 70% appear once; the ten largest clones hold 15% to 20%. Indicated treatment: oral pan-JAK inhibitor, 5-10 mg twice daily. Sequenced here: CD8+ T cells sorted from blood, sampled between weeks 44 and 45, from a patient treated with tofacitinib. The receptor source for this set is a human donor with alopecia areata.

CDR3 sequence (DNA): TGTGCCAGCAGCTCCGGACTAGCGGGGGGGCATGGCACAGATACGCAGTATTTT. Translating it yields CASSSGLAGGHGTDTQYF. The chain carries TRBV13 and TRBJ2-3; 15 bases agree with TRBD2. V lost 4 bases, J lost 1 base, and 6 bases stayed unmatched. The CDR3 length is 18 residues. Germline lookup yields CDR1 PRHDT and CDR2 FYEKMQ (reference sequence).

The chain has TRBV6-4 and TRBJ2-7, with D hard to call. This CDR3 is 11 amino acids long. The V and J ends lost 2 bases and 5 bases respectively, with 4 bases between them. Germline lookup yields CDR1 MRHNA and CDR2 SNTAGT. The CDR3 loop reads CASSDGDEQYF. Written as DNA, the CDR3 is TGTGCCAGCAGTGACGGCGACGAGCAGTACTTC.

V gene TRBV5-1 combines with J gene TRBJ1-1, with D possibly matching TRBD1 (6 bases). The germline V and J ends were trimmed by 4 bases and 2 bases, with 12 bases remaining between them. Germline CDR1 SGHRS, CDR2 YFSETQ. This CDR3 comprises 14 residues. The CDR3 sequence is CASSSRGQNTEAFF. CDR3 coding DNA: TGCGCCAGCAGCAGTCGGGGACAAAACACTGAAGCTTTCTTT.